Listed below are T cell receptor beta chains from one sample, sequenced in a study of technical replicates of blood from a handful of donors. Sequenced by immunoSEQ multiplex PCR; TCRdb stores in-frame clones only, minus some. The profile shows some 80,000 clones, approximately 97% of them singletons. Specimen: T cells isolated from PBMCs. The receptors stem from a human donor in good health. CDR3s include the opening cysteine and the closing phenylalanine or tryptophan. Each record gives: D gene, V gene, clone size, J gene, CDR3 protein, CDR3 DNA. The D gene is left open where the match is weak. The size of a clone is reported for some rows only, either as once, few or many, or as a class for expanded clones.

d_call: NA
v_call: TRBV15
clone_size: NA
j_call: TRBJ1-2
cdr3_aa: CATSRLTANYGYTF
cdr3_nt: TGTGCCACCAGCAGGCTGACAGCTAACTATGGCTACACCTTC

d_call: NA
v_call: TRBV7-6
clone_size: NA
j_call: TRBJ2-1
cdr3_aa: CASSFTGPGEQFF
cdr3_nt: TGTGCCAGCAGCTTCACAGGCCCTGGTGAGCAGTTCTTC

d_call: TRBD2
v_call: TRBV9
clone_size: NA
j_call: TRBJ2-3
cdr3_aa: CASSGPGLAGTDTQYF
cdr3_nt: TGTGCCAGCAGCGGTCCTGGACTAGCGGGAACAGATACGCAGTATTTT

d_call: NA
v_call: TRBV5-6
clone_size: NA
j_call: TRBJ2-4
cdr3_aa: CASSLAGRLAKNIQYF
cdr3_nt: TGTGCCAGCAGCTTGGCCGGTCGCCTAGCCAAAAACATTCAGTACTTC

d_call: NA
v_call: TRBV11-1
clone_size: NA
j_call: TRBJ2-2
cdr3_aa: CASSLRETGELFF
cdr3_nt: TGTGCCAGCAGCCTCAGGGAAACCGGGGAGCTGTTTTTT

d_call: NA
v_call: TRBV30
clone_size: NA
j_call: TRBJ1-2
cdr3_aa: CAWNTGYDGYTF
cdr3_nt: TGTGCCTGGAATACAGGGTACGATGGCTACACCTTC

d_call: TRBD2
v_call: TRBV6-4
clone_size: NA
j_call: TRBJ2-3
cdr3_aa: CASRRTSGGDTQYF
cdr3_nt: TGTGCCAGCAGACGGACTAGCGGAGGAGATACGCAGTATTTT

d_call: TRBD2
v_call: TRBV4-3
clone_size: NA
j_call: TRBJ2-7
cdr3_aa: CASSQERELVYEQYF
cdr3_nt: TGCGCCAGCAGCCAGGAGCGGGAGCTAGTCTACGAGCAGTACTTC

d_call: NA
v_call: TRBV2
clone_size: NA
j_call: TRBJ1-3
cdr3_aa: CASSDPISGNTIYF
cdr3_nt: TGTGCCAGCAGTGATCCCATCTCTGGAAACACCATATATTTT

d_call: TRBD1
v_call: TRBV6-1
clone_size: NA
j_call: TRBJ1-4
cdr3_aa: CASSDPGQGARGLFF
cdr3_nt: TGTGCCAGCAGTGATCCGGGACAGGGGGCTCGAGGACTGTTTTTT

d_call: TRBD1
v_call: TRBV28
clone_size: NA
j_call: TRBJ1-2
cdr3_aa: CASSSIGQGGAYGYTF
cdr3_nt: TGTGCCAGCAGTTCAATAGGACAGGGTGGGGCTTATGGCTACACCTTC

d_call: NA
v_call: TRBV15
clone_size: NA
j_call: TRBJ2-2
cdr3_aa: CATSRVLDTGELFF
cdr3_nt: TGTGCCACCAGCAGAGTACTCGACACCGGGGAGCTGTTTTTT

d_call: NA
v_call: TRBV2
clone_size: NA
j_call: TRBJ2-4
cdr3_aa: CASEVPTAKNIQYF
cdr3_nt: TGTGCCAGTGAGGTTCCTACAGCCAAAAACATTCAGTACTTC

d_call: NA
v_call: TRBV5-4
clone_size: NA
j_call: TRBJ2-6
cdr3_aa: CASSLSTGYGANVLTF
cdr3_nt: TGTGCCAGCAGCTTGTCGACGGGGTACGGGGCCAACGTCCTGACTTTC

d_call: TRBD2
v_call: TRBV4-3
clone_size: NA
j_call: TRBJ2-3
cdr3_aa: CASSQATSGASTDTQYF
cdr3_nt: TGCGCCAGCAGCCAAGCGACTAGCGGGGCTAGCACAGATACGCAGTATTTT

d_call: NA
v_call: TRBV6-5
clone_size: NA
j_call: TRBJ1-2
cdr3_aa: CASSAVQIQSYGYTF
cdr3_nt: TGTGCCAGCAGTGCTGTTCAAATACAATCTTATGGCTACACCTTC

d_call: NA
v_call: TRBV6-5
clone_size: NA
j_call: TRBJ2-7
cdr3_aa: CASSYSMDRDEQYF
cdr3_nt: TGTGCCAGCAGTTACTCCATGGATCGGGACGAGCAGTACTTC

d_call: NA
v_call: TRBV19
clone_size: once
j_call: TRBJ1-5
cdr3_aa: CASTGTADQPQHF
cdr3_nt: TGTGCCAGTACGGGGACTGCAGATCAGCCCCAGCATTTT

d_call: NA
v_call: TRBV28
clone_size: NA
j_call: TRBJ1-5
cdr3_aa: CASSPVDINQPQHF
cdr3_nt: TGTGCCAGCAGTCCCGTGGACATCAATCAGCCCCAGCATTTT